The source of this T cell receptor beta chain is a study of blood T cell repertoires in COVID-19. Whole-study context: Samples came from the United States, Italy and Spain, spanning acute and convalescent COVID-19.

Followed over time, Seattle patients had been enrolled while infection was active. How the authors handled the data: Estimated nucleated cell counts came from reference gene primer amplification. The method was immunoSEQ multiplex PCR; TCRdb's version includes in-frame clones alone and lacks a portion of them. V, J and clone size reflect that table, while D and trimming were determined from the DNA. The repertoire includes almost 300,000 clones, nearly 90% of them detected once, and roughly 10% sits in the top ten. Germline trimming cut 3 bases from V and 2 bases from J; bases unmatched to any gene: 7. CDR3 size: 17 residues. CDR1 and CDR2 (germline): KGHSH, LQKENI.

The sample taken for sequencing was peripheral blood. This TCR derives from a woman aged 30 to 39 with COVID-19, enrolled during active disease. The V gene is TRBV18, the J gene TRBJ1-3; the match to TRBD1 covers 10 bases. The CDR3 nucleotides read TGTGCCAGCTCACCGTGGGACAGGGGCAGGACTGGAAACACCATATATTTT. Protein product: CASSPWDRGRTGNTIYF.